The source of this TCR beta chain is a study of blood T cell repertoires in COVID-19. From germline, CDR1 is DFQATT and CDR2 SNEGSKA (reference sequence). This CDR3 is 14 amino acids long. Trimming stripped 3 bases from V and 0 bases from J, with 10 bases between. Study processing details: Estimated nucleated cell counts came from reference gene primer amplification. Some clones are missing from TCRdb's copy, which holds only in-frame ones; the method was immunoSEQ multiplex PCR. V, J and clone size reflect that table, while D and trimming were determined from the DNA. The profile shows about 84,000 clones, around four fifths of them singletons.

The TCR was taken from an elderly man with active or convalescent COVID-19. The rearrangement uses TRBV20-1 and TRBJ2-3, with D possibly matching TRBD2 (5 bases). Sequencing used peripheral blood. DNA for the CDR3: TGCAGTGCTAGTAGGTCGGGAAGCACAGATACGCAGTATTTT. Its protein product is CSASRSGSTDTQYF.